This T cell receptor (beta chain) comes out of a study of shared clonotypes between healthy human individuals. In the study overall: Researchers drew samples from two women and a few men aged 18 to 49. The study's findings and limits: Shared clonotypes: about 5% naive CD4, roughly 4% naive CD8, roughly 2.2% memory CD4, over 0.3% memory CD8. Larger estimated richness was generally recorded for naive subsets relative to memory subsets.

Trimming removed 3 bases at V and 4 bases at J, with 12 bases between. The CDR3 extends over 14 amino acids. CDR1 is SQVTM and CDR2 is ANQGSEA in the germline V gene. CD45RO negativity and positive selection for CCR7 defined naive CD8 cells, a population that excluded terminally differentiated effector memory CD45RA+ cells. The run depth of the assay was deep. Some clones are missing from TCRdb's copy, which holds only in-frame ones; the method was immunoSEQ multiplex PCR. The profile shows 2 million or so clones, about 94% of them singletons. As concerns this clone: Its antigen remains unidentified.

The receptor was derived from a man in his late teens or twenties in good health. The genes are TRBV29-1 and TRBJ1-4; D ambiguous. The sample comprised naive CD8+ T cells sorted from blood. The CDR3: CSVDSGGLNEKLFF. In DNA, the CDR3 is TGCAGCGTTGATTCCGGCGGCCTTAATGAAAAACTGTTTTTT.